This TCR beta chain was identified in a study of blood T cells in healthy people across ages. Whole-study results and caveats: Roughly linear declines in TCR beta diversity per million T cells occurred with age. As naive T cell percentage varied, TCR beta diversity correlated strongly with it.

Germline lookup yields CDR1 SQVTM and CDR2 ANQGSEA. CDR3 length: 13 residues. Combining a sample-barcoded 5' primer with a J-beta primer mix, a second PCR ran for roughly 7 to 11 cycles. A template-switch adaptor with 12 random nucleotides tagged each cDNA molecule. TCRdb reprocessed the 5' RACE reads via MiXCR and lists one record per CDR3 protein. Of approximately 1,000,000 distinct CDR3 sequences detected, 30% to 40% appear once; the ten largest clones hold about an eighth. Regarding this clonotype: As yet, its antigen is unknown. This may arise from a read error, as a much more abundant clone is one base away.

The source of this sequence is a man aged 18 to 29 in good health. V usage is TRBV29-1 and J usage is TRBJ2-1, with 8 bases matching TRBD2. The end of the DNA is better explained by TRBJ2-7, so the J call may be wrong. The sequenced material came from blood. In DNA, the CDR3 is TGCAGCGTAACCGGGGGGGCCTACAATGAGCAGTACTTC. Protein product: CSVTGGAYNEQYF.